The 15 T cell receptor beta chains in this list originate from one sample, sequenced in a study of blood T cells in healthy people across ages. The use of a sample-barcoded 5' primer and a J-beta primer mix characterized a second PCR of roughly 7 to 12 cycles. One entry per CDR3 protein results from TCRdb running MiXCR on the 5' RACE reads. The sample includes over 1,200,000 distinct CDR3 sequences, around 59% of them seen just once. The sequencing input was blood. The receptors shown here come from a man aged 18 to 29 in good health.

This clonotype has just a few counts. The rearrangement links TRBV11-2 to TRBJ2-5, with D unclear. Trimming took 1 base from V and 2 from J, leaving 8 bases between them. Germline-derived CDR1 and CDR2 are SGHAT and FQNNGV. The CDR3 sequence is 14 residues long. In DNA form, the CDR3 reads TGTGCCAGCAGCTTAGCGCCTAGTCAAGAGACCCAGTACTTC. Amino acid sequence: CASSLAPSQETQYF.

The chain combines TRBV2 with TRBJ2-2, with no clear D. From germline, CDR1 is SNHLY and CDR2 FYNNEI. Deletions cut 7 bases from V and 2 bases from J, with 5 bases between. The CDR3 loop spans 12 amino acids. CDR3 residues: CASTANTGELFF. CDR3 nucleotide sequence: TGTGCCAGCACGGCAAACACCGGGGAGCTGTTTTTT.

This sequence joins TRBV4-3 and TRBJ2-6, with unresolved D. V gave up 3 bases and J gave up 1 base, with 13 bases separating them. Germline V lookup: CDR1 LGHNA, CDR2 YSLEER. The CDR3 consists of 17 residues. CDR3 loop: CASSQGLLVSGANVLTF. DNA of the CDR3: TGCGCCAGCAGCCAGGGTTTGTTGGTTTCTGGGGCCAACGTCCTGACTTTC.

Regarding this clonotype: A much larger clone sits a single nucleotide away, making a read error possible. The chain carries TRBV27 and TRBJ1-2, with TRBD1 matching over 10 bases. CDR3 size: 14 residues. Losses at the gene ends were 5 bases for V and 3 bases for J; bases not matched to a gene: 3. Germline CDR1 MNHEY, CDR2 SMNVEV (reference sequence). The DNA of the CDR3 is TGTGCCAGCAGTACCGGGACAGGGGACTATGGCTACACCTTC. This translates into CASSTGTGDYGYTF.

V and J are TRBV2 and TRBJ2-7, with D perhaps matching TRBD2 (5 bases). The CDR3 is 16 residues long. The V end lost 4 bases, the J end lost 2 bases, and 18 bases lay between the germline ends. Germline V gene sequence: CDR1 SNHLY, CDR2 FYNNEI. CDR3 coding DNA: TGTGCCAGCAGTGCGATAACTTTGGAGGTCCCCTACGAGCAGTACTTC. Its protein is CASSAITLEVPYEQYF. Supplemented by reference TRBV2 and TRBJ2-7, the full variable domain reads EPEVTQTPSHQVTQMGQEVILRCVPISNHLYFYWYRQILGQKVEFLVSFYNNEISEKSEIFDDQFSVERPDGSNFTLKIRSTKLEDSAMYFCASSAITLEVPYEQYFGPGTRLTVT.

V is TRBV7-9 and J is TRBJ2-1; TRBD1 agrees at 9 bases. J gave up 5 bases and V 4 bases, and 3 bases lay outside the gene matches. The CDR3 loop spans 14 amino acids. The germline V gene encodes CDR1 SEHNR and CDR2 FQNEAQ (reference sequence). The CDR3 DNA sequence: TGTGCCAGCAGCTCGGACAGGGGCAACAATGAGCAGTTCTTC. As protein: CASSSDRGNNEQFF.

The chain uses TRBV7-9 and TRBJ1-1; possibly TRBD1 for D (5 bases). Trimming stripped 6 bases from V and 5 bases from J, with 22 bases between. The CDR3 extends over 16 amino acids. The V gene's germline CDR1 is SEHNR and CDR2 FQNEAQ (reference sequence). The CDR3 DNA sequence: TGTGCCAGCAGTTCTCCCCTATGGGACGGGCGAACTGAAGCTTTCTTT. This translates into CASSSPLWDGRTEAFF.

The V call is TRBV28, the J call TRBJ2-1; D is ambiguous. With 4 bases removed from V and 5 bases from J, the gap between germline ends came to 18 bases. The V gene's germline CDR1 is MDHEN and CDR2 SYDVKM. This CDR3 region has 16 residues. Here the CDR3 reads CASSSPTLGNNNEQFF. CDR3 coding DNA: TGTGCCAGCAGTTCCCCAACCCTCGGAAATAACAATGAGCAGTTCTTC.

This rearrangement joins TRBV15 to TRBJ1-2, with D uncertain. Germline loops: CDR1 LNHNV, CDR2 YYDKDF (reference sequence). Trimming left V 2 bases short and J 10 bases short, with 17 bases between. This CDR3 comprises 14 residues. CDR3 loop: CATSRNRHYGDYTF. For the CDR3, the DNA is TGTGCCACCAGCAGAAACAGACACTATGGTGACTACACCTTC.

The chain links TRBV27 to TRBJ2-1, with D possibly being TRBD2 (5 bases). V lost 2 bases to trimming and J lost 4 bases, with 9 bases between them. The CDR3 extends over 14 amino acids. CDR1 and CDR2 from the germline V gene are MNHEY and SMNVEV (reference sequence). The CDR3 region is CASSLPGIYNEQFF. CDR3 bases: TGTGCCAGCAGTTTACCGGGGATATACAATGAGCAGTTCTTC.

CDR3 DNA sequence: TGTGCCACCAGCAGAGTGGGCATGAACACTGAAGCTTTCTTT. It codes for CATSRVGMNTEAFF. The chain uses TRBV15 and TRBJ1-1; D is ambiguous. Per germline, CDR1 LNHNV and CDR2 YYDKDF (reference sequence). The CDR3 runs to 14 residues. Between the trimmed V and J ends, which lost 1 base and 0 bases, there was a span of 6 bases.

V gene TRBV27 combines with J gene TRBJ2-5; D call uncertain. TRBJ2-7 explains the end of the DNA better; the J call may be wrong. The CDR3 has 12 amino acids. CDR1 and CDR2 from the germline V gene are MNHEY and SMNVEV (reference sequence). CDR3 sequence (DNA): TGTGCCAGCAGTCCCCTGGGAACCGAGCAGTACTTC. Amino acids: CASSPLGTEQYF.

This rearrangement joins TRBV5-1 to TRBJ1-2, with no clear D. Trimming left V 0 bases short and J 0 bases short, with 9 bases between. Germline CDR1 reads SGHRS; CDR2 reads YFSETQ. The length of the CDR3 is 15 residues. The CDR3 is CASSLDAQANYGYTF. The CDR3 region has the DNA TGCGCCAGCAGCTTGGACGCCCAAGCTAACTATGGCTACACCTTC. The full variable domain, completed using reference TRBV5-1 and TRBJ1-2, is KAGVTQTPRYLIKTRGQQVTLSCSPISGHRSVSWYQQTPGQGLQFLFEYFSETQRNKGNFPGRFSGRQFSNSRSEMNVSTLELGDSALYLCASSLDAQANYGYTFGSGTRLTVV.

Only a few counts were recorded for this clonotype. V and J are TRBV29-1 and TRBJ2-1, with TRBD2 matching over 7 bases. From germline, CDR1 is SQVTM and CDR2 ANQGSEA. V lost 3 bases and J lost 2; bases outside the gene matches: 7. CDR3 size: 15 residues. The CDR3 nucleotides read TGCAGCGTTGACGGTCGGGGGGTGACCTACAATGAGCAGTTCTTC. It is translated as CSVDGRGVTYNEQFF.

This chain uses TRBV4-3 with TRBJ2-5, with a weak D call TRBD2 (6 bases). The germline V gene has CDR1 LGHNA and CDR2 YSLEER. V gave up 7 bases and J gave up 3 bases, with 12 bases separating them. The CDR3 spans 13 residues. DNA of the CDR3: TGCGCCAGCAACCGATCGGGGGAAGAGACCCAGTACTTC. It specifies CASNRSGEETQYF.